This entry lists 13 T cell receptor beta chains sequenced from one sample in a study of OX40 agonist ivuxolimab in advanced cancers. The data were produced by immunoSEQ multiplex PCR, yet TCRdb's version contains in-frame clones alone and is incomplete. The sample shows about 72,000 clones, 80% to 90% of them seen only once. The source was CD4+ or CD8+ T cells sorted from blood, collected in a trial of the OX40 agonist ivuxolimab. Receptor source: an adult with an advanced solid tumor such as melanoma, head and neck, liver or kidney cancer.

This clone was detected only once. The rearrangement uses TRBV6-5 and TRBJ2-1, with 9 bases fitting TRBD1. From germline, CDR1 is MNHEY and CDR2 SVGAGI. Trimming removed 4 bases from V and 9 bases from J; junction bases left unmatched: 7. The CDR3 is 14 residues long. CDR3 sequence reads: CASSSQQGAGEQFF. The CDR3 nucleotides are TGTGCCAGCAGTTCCCAACAGGGGGCGGGTGAGCAGTTCTTC.

The chain carries TRBV4-2 and TRBJ2-2; TRBD2 matches at 8 bases. With 5 bases clipped from V and 5 bases from J, the junction kept 10 bases outside the gene matches. CDR3 size: 16 residues. Germline V gene lookup returns CDR1 LGHNA and CDR2 YNFKEQ. For the CDR3, the DNA is TGTGCCAGCAGCTTGGCCTTCGGCGGGAGGACCGGGGAGCTGTTTTTT. Its translation: CASSLAFGGRTGELFF.

This clone was recorded once. This chain joins TRBV28 and TRBJ2-3; 7 bases are shared with TRBD2. The V gene's germline CDR1 is MDHEN and CDR2 SYDVKM. V was clipped by 6 bases and J by 4 bases; unmatched bases: 7. The CDR3 covers 14 residues. The CDR3 sequence is CASSPGGRSDTQYF. The DNA of the CDR3 is TGTGCCAGCAGCCCCGGGGGGAGGTCAGATACGCAGTATTTT.

The chain recombines TRBV28 with TRBJ2-7; D not certain. V gave up 6 bases and J gave up 6 bases, with 12 bases separating them. The length of the CDR3 is 12 residues. CDR1 is MDHEN, CDR2 SYDVKM, per germline. The CDR3 reads CASRRSGGEQYF. The CDR3 nucleotides are TGTGCCAGCAGGCGATCCGGCGGCGAGCAGTACTTC.

The V and J genes are TRBV27 and TRBJ2-5, with D tentatively TRBD2 (6 bases). The V end was cut by 5 bases, the J end by 5 bases, with 24 bases between. The V gene's germline CDR1 is MNHEY and CDR2 SMNVEV (reference sequence). The CDR3 is 17 residues long. CDR3 sequence (DNA): TGTGCCAGCAGTGCTCACTCGGGTCACTCCCGGGGGGAGACCCAGTACTTC. This translates into CASSAHSGHSRGETQYF.

The V gene is TRBV9, the J gene TRBJ2-2, with TRBD1 matching 11 bases. The germline CDR1 and CDR2 sequences are SGDLS and YYNGEE. The CDR3 sequence is 16 residues long. The ends lost 4 bases at V and 7 bases at J; junction bases unmatched: 9. CDR3 amino acids: CASSPRTGGGGGELFF. The CDR3 DNA reads as TGTGCCAGCAGCCCGAGGACAGGGGGCGGTGGCGGGGAGCTGTTTTTT.

The chain employs TRBV19 and TRBJ1-2; 7 bases fit TRBD1. J was trimmed by 4 bases and V by 5 bases; bases with no gene match: 10. Per germline, CDR1 LNHDA and CDR2 SQIVND (reference sequence). The CDR3 extends over 15 amino acids. CDR3 DNA: TGTGCCAGTAGTGCCGCCGGACAGGTCGGCTATGGCTACACCTTC. This gives the protein CASSAAGQVGYGYTF.

The J gene is TRBJ2-5, the V gene TRBV11-2; D is perhaps TRBD2 (6 bases). Germline CDR1 reads SGHAT; CDR2 reads FQNNGV. The CDR3 runs 14 residues. V dropped 5 bases and J dropped 0 bases, with 10 bases sitting between them. The CDR3 nucleotides are TGTGCCAGCAGCCCAAGACTAGACCAAGAGACCCAGTACTTC. Translating it yields CASSPRLDQETQYF.

V usage is TRBV7-2 and J usage is TRBJ1-3; D not certain. Germline CDR1 is SGHTA and CDR2 is FQGNSA. The CDR3 length is 15 residues. Trimming removed 5 bases at V and 10 bases at J, with 21 bases between. CDR3 DNA sequence: TGTGCCAGCAGCCCCCTGGGTACATGGGGAGAGACCATATATTTT. This sequence encodes CASSPLGTWGETIYF.

The V and J genes are TRBV6-6 and TRBJ2-1; 9 bases are shared with TRBD2. V trimming: 4 bases; J trimming: 9 bases; junction bases outside the gene matches: 10. Per the germline V gene, CDR1 is MNHNY and CDR2 is SVGAGI (reference sequence). The CDR3 is made up of 15 amino acids. CDR3 nucleotides: TGTGCCAGCAGTTCGGGACTAGCAGTCCTCGGTGAGCAGTTCTTC. Protein product: CASSSGLAVLGEQFF.

V and J are TRBV5-1 and TRBJ2-5; D is ambiguous. Germline-derived CDR1 and CDR2 are SGHRS and YFSETQ. The CDR3 loop spans 14 amino acids. Trimming took off 0 bases at V and 0 bases at J, with 6 bases between the two ends. The CDR3 DNA reads as TGCGCCAGCAGCTTGGCACGGAACCAAGAGACCCAGTACTTC. It codes for CASSLARNQETQYF.

The chain carries TRBV5-1 and TRBJ2-1; D assignment may be TRBD1 or TRBD2 (5 bases each). Trimming took off 3 bases at V and 0 bases at J, with 19 bases between the two ends. The germline V gene encodes CDR1 SGHRS and CDR2 YFSETQ. The CDR3 runs to 18 residues. The CDR3 nucleotides read TGCGCCAGCAGCTCCAGTTGGGGCCCTACTAGCTCCTACAATGAGCAGTTCTTC. As protein: CASSSSWGPTSSYNEQFF.

V usage is TRBV18 and J usage is TRBJ2-2; TRBD1 matches at 7 bases. Trimming took 6 bases from V and 0 from J; bases not matched to a gene: 4. Germline V gene data show CDR1 as KGHSH and CDR2 as LQKENI. The CDR3 spans 15 residues. The CDR3 is CASSNGQANTGELFF. The CDR3 region has the DNA TGTGCCAGCTCTAACGGACAGGCGAACACCGGGGAGCTGTTTTTT.